This T cell receptor beta chain stems from a study of T-cell memory formation after mild COVID-19. Across the whole study: Largely, TCR clusters stayed within a single donor. Overall study findings and caveats: A balance of CD4 and CD8 characterized clones contracting day 15 to 85, whereas later expanders leaned CD4+. Several responding clones turned up in pre-infection memory, indicating that cross-reactive memory may have taken part. Most CD4+ clones that shrank were in CM and EM, while CD8+ ones turned up in EMRA.

V lost 5 bases, J lost 4 bases, and 14 bases lay in between. The CDR3 loop spans 14 amino acids. Germline CDR1 reads MDHEN; CDR2 reads SYDVKM. A word on this clonotype: Its antigen is undetermined.

TCRdb reprocessed the 5' RACE reads with MiXCR, giving one entry per CDR3 protein. The data show about 340,000 distinct CDR3 sequences, approximately 15% seen once. V and J are TRBV28 and TRBJ1-2; weak D call: TRBD1 (6 bases). The sequenced sample was PBMCs or a T cell subset sorted from them (not recorded which). This TCR was sampled from a man between 18 and 29 years old who had mild COVID-19 (a few samples of this study predate the infection). Cell type and time point are not known. Written as DNA, the CDR3 is TGTGCCAGCAGTAAGCCAGGGGCGAGCTATGGCTACACCTTC. It is translated as CASSKPGASYGYTF.